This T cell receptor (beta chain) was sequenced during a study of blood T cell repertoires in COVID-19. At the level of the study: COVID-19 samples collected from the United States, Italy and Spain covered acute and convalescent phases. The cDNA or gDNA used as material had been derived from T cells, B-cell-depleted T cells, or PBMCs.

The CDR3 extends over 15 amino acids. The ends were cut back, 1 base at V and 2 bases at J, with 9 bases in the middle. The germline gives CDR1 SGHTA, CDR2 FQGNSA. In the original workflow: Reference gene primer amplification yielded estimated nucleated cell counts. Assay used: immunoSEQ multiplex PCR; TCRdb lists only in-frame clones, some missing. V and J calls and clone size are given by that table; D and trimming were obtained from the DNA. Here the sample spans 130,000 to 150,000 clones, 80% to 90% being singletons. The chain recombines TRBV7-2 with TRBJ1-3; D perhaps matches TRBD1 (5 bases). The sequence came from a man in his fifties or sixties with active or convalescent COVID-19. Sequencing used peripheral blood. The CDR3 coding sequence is TGTGCCAGCAGCTTAGTTGGGGCGGCTGGAAACACCATATATTTT. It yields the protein CASSLVGAAGNTIYF.